This TCR beta chain is from a study of breast tumors, draining lymph nodes, adjacent tissues. Study results and caveats: Tumor TCR diversity was below lymph nodes but above nontumor tissue. Luminal-like breast cancer showed significantly greater tumor-nontumor repertoire similarity than basal-like breast cancer did.

Details on this clonotype: Its antigen is still unknown.

The CDR3 runs to 15 residues. The trim removed 8 bases at V and 3 bases at J, leaving 11 bases unmatched. The V gene's germline CDR1 is SQVTM and CDR2 ANQGSEA. TCRdb passed the multiplex PCR reads through MiXCR, listing each CDR3 protein once. The repertoire includes just over 30,000 distinct CDR3 sequences, roughly two thirds of them detected once, and 15% to 20% sits in the top ten. Sequencing was performed on breast tumor tissue. The V gene is TRBV29-1, the J gene TRBJ2-1; 9 bases are shared with TRBD2. The sequence came from a female donor with breast cancer. Some clones in this sample may be carry-over from other donors' samples. The CDR3 sequence is CSLVVAGDHYNEQFF. The DNA of the CDR3 is TGCAGCTTGGTAGTAGCGGGAGACCACTACAATGAGCAGTTCTTC.